This record looks at one T cell receptor (beta chain) sequence and its context. This table comes from immunoSEQ multiplex PCR, and its TCRdb copy is limited to in-frame clones, with some not included. The sample yields more than 900,000 clones, approximately 80% seen once. This entry belongs to a study of shared clonotypes between healthy human individuals. The CDR3 totals 15 residues. Per the germline V gene, CDR1 is LNHDA and CDR2 is SQIVND (reference sequence). The junction had 6 bases not matched to a gene; V was cut back by 2 bases and J by 5 bases. Specimen: memory CD4+ T cells from PBMCs. Subset given: CD45RA-negative fraction. V gene TRBV19 combines with J gene TRBJ2-5; TRBD2 aligns across 9 bases. This receptor was identified in a man younger than 35 in good health. Some clones in this sample may be carry-over from other donors' samples. CDR3 region: CASSILAGDDETQYF. Written as DNA, the CDR3 is TGTGCCAGTAGTATATTAGCGGGAGACGATGAGACCCAGTACTTC.